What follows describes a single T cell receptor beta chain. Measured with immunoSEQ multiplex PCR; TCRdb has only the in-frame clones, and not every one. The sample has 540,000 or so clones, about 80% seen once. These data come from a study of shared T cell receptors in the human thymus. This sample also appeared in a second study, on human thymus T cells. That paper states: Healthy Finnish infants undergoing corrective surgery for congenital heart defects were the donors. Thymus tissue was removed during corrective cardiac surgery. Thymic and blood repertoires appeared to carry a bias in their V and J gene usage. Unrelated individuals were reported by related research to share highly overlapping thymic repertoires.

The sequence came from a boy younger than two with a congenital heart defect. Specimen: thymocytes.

The CDR3 DNA reads as TGTGCCAGCAGCCAAGGTGTAAGCAATTACTCTGGAAACACCATATATTTT. It yields the protein CASSQGVSNYSGNTIYF. The chain uses TRBV14 and TRBJ1-3; the D is unclear. The CDR3 runs 17 residues. CDR1 and CDR2 from the germline V gene are SGHDN and FVKESK. V lost 1 base and J 0 bases, leaving 13 bases between the germline ends. Variable domain in full (rest from reference TRBV14 and TRBJ1-3): EAGVTQFPSHSVIEKGQTVTLRCDPISGHDNLYWYRRVMGKEIKFLLHFVKESKQDESGMPNNRFLAERTGGTYSTLKVQPAELEDSGVYFCASSQGVSNYSGNTIYFGEGSWLTVV.